This T cell receptor (beta chain) was documented in a study of cytotoxic CD8 clonotypes in ibrutinib-treated CLL. Study results and caveats: At ibrutinib response, clonality increased, and at progression it declined back toward baseline. Circulating CD8+ T-cell counts were tracked by baseline clonality, which exceeded that of age-matched healthy donors.

For this clone: What it binds is unknown.

The V gene's germline CDR1 is SGHRS and CDR2 YFSETQ. The CDR3 contains 13 residues. The V gene end was trimmed by 4 bases and the J gene end by 6 bases; junction bases not matched to a gene: 1. The data were produced by immunoSEQ multiplex PCR, yet TCRdb's version contains in-frame clones alone and is incomplete. The data hold 150,000 to 200,000 clones, with 81% observed a single time. The source was PBMCs, collected after 12 months of ibrutinib treatment. This clonotype was obtained from a human donor with chronic lymphocytic leukemia. The chain recombines TRBV5-1 with TRBJ2-2, with 9 bases aligning to TRBD2. For the CDR3, the DNA is TGCGCCAGCAGCGGCGGGGGGGCCGGGGAGCTGTTTTTT. Amino acid sequence: CASSGGGAGELFF.